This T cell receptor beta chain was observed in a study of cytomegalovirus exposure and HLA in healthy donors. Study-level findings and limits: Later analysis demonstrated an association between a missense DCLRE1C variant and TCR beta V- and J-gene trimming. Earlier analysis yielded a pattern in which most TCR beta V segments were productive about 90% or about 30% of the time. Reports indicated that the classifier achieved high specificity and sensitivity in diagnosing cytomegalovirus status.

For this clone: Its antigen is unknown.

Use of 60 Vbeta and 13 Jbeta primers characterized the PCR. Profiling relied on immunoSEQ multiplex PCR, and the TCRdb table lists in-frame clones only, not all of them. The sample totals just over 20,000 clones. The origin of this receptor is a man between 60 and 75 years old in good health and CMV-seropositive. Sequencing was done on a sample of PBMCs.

CDR3 sequence reads: CAWSVRGSGNTIYF. CDR3 bases: TGTGCCTGGAGTGTACGGGGATCTGGAAACACCATATATTTT. The chain combines TRBV30 with TRBJ1-3; D remains ambiguous. Trimming took 0 bases from V and 1 from J, leaving 7 bases between them. The CDR3 is 14 amino acids. Germline lookup yields CDR1 GTSNPN and CDR2 SVGIG (reference sequence).